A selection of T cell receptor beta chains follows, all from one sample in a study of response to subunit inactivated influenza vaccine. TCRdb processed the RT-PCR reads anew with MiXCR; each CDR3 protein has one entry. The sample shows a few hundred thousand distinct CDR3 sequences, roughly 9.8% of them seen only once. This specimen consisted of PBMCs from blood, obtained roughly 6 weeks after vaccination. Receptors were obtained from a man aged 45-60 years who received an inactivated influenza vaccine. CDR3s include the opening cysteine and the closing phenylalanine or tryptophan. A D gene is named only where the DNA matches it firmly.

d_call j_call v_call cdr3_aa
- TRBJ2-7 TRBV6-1 CARPHRSSPRSVIYEQYF
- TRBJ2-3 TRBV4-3 CASSQGTLEFTDTQYF
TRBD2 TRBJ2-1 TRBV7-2 CASSDAGGLGNNEQFF
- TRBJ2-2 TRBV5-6 CASSLWGFNTGELFF
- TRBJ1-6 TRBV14 CASSQEVGNSPLHF
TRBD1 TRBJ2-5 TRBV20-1 CSARTDRGETQYF
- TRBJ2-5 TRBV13 CASSPLGGKKTQYF
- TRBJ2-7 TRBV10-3 CAIRDSGSSSYEQYF
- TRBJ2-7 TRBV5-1 CASSLSDTTYEQYF
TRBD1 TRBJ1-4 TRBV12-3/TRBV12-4 CASSGTGLWGGLFF
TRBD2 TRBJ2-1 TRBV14 CASSHRSGRAYNEQFF
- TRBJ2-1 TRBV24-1 CATSDLPFGEQFF
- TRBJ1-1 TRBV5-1 CASSSGSGNTEAFF
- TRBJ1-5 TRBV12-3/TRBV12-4 CASRPQGNQPQHF
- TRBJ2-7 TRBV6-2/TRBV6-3 CASSAGGLDYEQYF
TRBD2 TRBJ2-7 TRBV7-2 CASSFPTSGSSYEQYF
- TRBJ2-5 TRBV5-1 CASSLGNLGGETQYF
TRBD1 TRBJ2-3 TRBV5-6 CASRLTSTGWEDTQYF
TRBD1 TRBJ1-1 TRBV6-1 CASSEIQGANTEAFF
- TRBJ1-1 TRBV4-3 CASSQDWGGSTEAFF
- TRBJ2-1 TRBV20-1 CSAFRTGGLNEQFF
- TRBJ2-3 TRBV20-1 CSAVFLGTQYF